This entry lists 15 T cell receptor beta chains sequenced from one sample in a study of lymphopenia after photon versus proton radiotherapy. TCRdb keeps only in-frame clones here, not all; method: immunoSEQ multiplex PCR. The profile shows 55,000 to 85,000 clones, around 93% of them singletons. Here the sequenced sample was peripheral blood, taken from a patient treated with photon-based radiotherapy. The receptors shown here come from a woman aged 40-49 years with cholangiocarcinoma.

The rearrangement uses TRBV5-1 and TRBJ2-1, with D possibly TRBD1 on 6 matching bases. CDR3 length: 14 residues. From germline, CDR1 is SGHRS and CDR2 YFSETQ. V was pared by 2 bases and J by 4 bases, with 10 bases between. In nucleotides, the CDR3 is TGCGCCAGCAGCTTCCCAGGGGCGTACAATGAGCAGTTCTTC. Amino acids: CASSFPGAYNEQFF. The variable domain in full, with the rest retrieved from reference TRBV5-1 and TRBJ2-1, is KAGVTQTPRYLIKTRGQQVTLSCSPISGHRSVSWYQQTPGQGLQFLFEYFSETQRNKGNFPGRFSGRQFSNSRSEMNVSTLELGDSALYLCASSFPGAYNEQFFGPGTRLTVL.

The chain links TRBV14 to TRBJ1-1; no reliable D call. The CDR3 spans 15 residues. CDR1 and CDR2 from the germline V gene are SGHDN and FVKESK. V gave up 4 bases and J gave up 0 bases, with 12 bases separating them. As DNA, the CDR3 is TGTGCCAGCAGCCCCGAGCCCAGGTTGAACACTGAAGCTTTCTTT. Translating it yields CASSPEPRLNTEAFF.

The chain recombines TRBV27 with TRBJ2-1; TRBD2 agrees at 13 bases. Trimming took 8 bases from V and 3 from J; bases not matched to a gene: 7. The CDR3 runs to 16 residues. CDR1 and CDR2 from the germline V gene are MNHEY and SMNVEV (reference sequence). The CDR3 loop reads CASSTSGRLVYNEQFF. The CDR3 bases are TGTGCCAGCTCGACTAGCGGGAGGTTGGTCTACAATGAGCAGTTCTTC.

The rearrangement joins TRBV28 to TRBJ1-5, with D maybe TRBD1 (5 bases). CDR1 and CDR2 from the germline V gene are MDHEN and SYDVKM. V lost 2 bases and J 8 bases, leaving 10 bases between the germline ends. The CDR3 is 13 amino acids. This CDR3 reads CASSLTGTEPQHF. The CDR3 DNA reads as TGTGCCAGCAGTTTAACGGGGACTGAGCCCCAGCATTTT.

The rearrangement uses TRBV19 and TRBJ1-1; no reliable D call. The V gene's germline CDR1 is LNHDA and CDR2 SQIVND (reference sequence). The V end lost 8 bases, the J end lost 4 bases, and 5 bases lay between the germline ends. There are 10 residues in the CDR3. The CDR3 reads CASGSTEAFF. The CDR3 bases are TGTGCCAGTGGCAGCACTGAAGCTTTCTTT.

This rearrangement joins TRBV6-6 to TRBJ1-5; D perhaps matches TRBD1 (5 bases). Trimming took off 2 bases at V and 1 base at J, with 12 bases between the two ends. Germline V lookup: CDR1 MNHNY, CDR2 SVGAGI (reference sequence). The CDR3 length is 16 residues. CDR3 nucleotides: TGTGCCAGCAGTTACCCGAAGGGGACGAGCAATCAGCCCCAGCATTTT. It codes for CASSYPKGTSNQPQHF.

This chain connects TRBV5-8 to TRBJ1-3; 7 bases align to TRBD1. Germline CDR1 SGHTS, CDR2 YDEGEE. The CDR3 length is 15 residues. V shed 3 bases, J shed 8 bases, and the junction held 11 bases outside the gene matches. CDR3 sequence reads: CASSSRTGYGDTIYF. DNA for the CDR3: TGTGCCAGCAGCTCCCGGACAGGATACGGGGACACCATATATTTT. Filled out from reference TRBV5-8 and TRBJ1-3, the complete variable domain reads EAGVTQSPTHLIKTRGQQATLRCSPISGHTSVYWYQQALGLGLQFLLWYDEGEERNRGNFPPRFSGRQFPNYSSELNVNALELEDSALYLCASSSRTGYGDTIYFGEGSWLTVV.

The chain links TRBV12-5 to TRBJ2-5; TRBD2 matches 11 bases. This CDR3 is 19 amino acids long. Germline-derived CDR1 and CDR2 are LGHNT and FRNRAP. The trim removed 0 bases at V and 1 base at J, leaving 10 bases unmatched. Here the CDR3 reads CASGLVHLAGGHFQETQYF. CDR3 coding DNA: TGTGCTAGTGGTTTGGTACACCTAGCGGGGGGACACTTCCAAGAGACCCAGTACTTC.

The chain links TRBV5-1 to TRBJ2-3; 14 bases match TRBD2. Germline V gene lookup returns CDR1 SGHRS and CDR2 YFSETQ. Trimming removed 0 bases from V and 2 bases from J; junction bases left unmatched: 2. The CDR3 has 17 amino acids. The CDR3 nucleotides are TGCGCCAGCAGCTTGGGACTAGCGGGGGGGCCCACAGATACGCAGTATTTT. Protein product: CASSLGLAGGPTDTQYF. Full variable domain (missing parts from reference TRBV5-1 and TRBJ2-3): KAGVTQTPRYLIKTRGQQVTLSCSPISGHRSVSWYQQTPGQGLQFLFEYFSETQRNKGNFPGRFSGRQFSNSRSEMNVSTLELGDSALYLCASSLGLAGGPTDTQYFGPGTRLTVL.

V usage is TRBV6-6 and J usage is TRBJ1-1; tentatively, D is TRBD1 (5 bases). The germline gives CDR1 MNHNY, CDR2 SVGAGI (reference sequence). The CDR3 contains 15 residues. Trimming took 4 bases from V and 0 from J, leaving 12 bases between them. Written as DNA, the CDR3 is TGTGCCAGCAGTTCCAACAGGTTCATGAACACTGAAGCTTTCTTT. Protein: CASSSNRFMNTEAFF.

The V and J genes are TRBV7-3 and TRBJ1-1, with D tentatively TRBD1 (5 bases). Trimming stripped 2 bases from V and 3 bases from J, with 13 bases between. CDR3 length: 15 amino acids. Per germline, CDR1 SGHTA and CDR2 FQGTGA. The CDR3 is CASSLSRASHTEAFF. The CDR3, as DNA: TGTGCCAGCAGCTTATCCAGGGCGTCCCACACTGAAGCTTTCTTT.

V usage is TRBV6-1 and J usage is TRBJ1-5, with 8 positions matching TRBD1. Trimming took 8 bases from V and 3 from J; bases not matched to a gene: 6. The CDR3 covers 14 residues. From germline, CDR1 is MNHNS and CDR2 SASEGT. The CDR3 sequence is CASLDRGNNQPQHF. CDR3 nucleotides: TGTGCCAGCCTTGACAGGGGAAACAATCAGCCCCAGCATTTT.

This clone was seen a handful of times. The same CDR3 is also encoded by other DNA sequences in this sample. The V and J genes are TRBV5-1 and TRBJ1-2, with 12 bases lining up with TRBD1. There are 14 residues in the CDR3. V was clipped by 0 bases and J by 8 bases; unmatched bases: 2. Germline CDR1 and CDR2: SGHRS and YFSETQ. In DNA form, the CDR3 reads TGCGCCAGCAGCTTGGCCGGGACAGGGGGCGGCTACACCTTC. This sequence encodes CASSLAGTGGGYTF.

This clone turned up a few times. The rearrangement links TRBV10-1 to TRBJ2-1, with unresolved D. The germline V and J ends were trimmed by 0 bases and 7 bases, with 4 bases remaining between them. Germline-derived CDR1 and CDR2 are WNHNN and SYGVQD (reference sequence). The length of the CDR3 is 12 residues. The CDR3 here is CASSESGNEQFF. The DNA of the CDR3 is TGCGCCAGCAGTGAGTCGGGGAATGAGCAGTTCTTC.

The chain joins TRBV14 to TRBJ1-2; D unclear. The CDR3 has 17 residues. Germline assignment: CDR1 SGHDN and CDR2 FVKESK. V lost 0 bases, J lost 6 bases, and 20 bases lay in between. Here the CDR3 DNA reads TGTGCCAGCAGCCAAGATACCGCACGGGGTATGGAAGATGGCTACACCTTC. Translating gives CASSQDTARGMEDGYTF.